These T cell receptor beta chains were read from a single sample in a study of neurological immune-mediated disorders. TCRdb fed the 5' RACE reads into MiXCR, producing one record per CDR3 protein. This sample carries about 80,000 distinct CDR3 sequences, about 5.6% of them seen once, and the ten largest clones take roughly 7.3%. The specimen was PBMCs. The source is a woman aged 55-69 years with multiple sclerosis. Both conserved end residues are part of each CDR3. The order of the fields is J gene, D gene, V gene, clone size, CDR3 protein, CDR3 DNA. A D gene is named only where the DNA matches it firmly. Where a row states a size, it is once, few, many or the class of an expanded clone; other rows omit it.

J: TRBJ1-1; D: .; V: TRBV7-9; size: many; CDR3: CASSREGTVGGTEAFF; DNA: TGTGCCAGCAGCCGGGAGGGTACGGTAGGGGGCACTGAAGCTTTCTTT
J: TRBJ2-5; D: .; V: TRBV2; size: many; CDR3: CATGLEETQYF; DNA: TGTGCCACGGGACTCGAAGAGACCCAGTACTTC
J: TRBJ2-7; D: .; V: TRBV2; size: many; CDR3: CASKDTEGRNSYEQYF; DNA: TGTGCCAGCAAGGATACAGAAGGACGGAACTCCTACGAGCAGTACTTC
J: TRBJ1-1; D: TRBD1; V: TRBV5-1; size: many; CDR3: CASSLPTGVGDTEAFF; DNA: TGCGCCAGCAGCTTACCTACAGGGGTCGGTGACACTGAAGCTTTCTTT
J: TRBJ1-6; D: TRBD1; V: TRBV20-1; size: many; CDR3: CSARKTGGYSPLHF; DNA: TGCAGTGCTAGAAAGACAGGGGGTTATTCACCCCTCCACTTT
J: TRBJ2-2; D: .; V: TRBV12-3/TRBV12-4; size: few; CDR3: CASSLPAGINTGELFF; DNA: TGTGCCAGCAGTTTGCCGGCAGGGATAAACACCGGGGAGCTGTTTTTT
J: TRBJ1-5; D: .; V: TRBV28; size: many; CDR3: CASSSAGQNLGQPQHF; DNA: TGTGCCAGCAGTTCCGCCGGACAGAACCTCGGGCAGCCCCAGCATTTT
J: TRBJ1-1; D: TRBD1; V: TRBV7-9; size: many; CDR3: CASRVTGQENTEAFF; DNA: TGTGCCAGCAGGGTAACGGGACAGGAGAACACTGAAGCTTTCTTT
J: TRBJ2-7; D: .; V: TRBV5-1; size: many; CDR3: CASSLVSGPYEQYF; DNA: TGCGCCAGCAGCTTGGTCTCAGGCCCATACGAGCAGTACTTC
J: TRBJ2-7; D: TRBD1; V: TRBV20-1; size: many; CDR3: CSAKDRGPYEQYF; DNA: TGCAGTGCTAAAGACAGGGGGCCCTACGAGCAGTACTTC
J: TRBJ2-1; D: TRBD1; V: TRBV5-8; size: .; CDR3: CATTPQTGTGNEQFF; DNA: TGTGCCACCACACCTCAGACAGGGACGGGCAATGAGCAGTTCTTC
J: TRBJ2-7; D: .; V: TRBV7-8; size: many; CDR3: CASSSPPGNYEQYF; DNA: TGTGCCAGCAGCTCCCCTCCCGGGAATTACGAGCAGTACTTC
J: TRBJ1-5; D: .; V: TRBV12-3/TRBV12-4; size: many; CDR3: CASSLGAYQPQHF; DNA: TGTGCCAGCAGTTTAGGGGCCTATCAGCCCCAGCATTTT
J: TRBJ2-3; D: .; V: TRBV6-1; size: many; CDR3: CASHRTGVTDTQYF; DNA: TGTGCCAGCCACAGAACTGGTGTTACAGATACGCAGTATTTT
J: TRBJ1-1; D: .; V: TRBV6-6; size: many; CDR3: CASWGMNTEAFF; DNA: TGTGCCAGCTGGGGGATGAACACTGAAGCTTTCTTT
J: TRBJ2-1; D: TRBD2; V: TRBV5-1; size: many; CDR3: CASSHRTSGGHNEQFF; DNA: TGCGCCAGCAGCCACAGGACTAGCGGGGGGCACAATGAGCAGTTCTTC
J: TRBJ1-2; D: .; V: TRBV6-2/TRBV6-3; size: many; CDR3: CASSLQNSYGYTF; DNA: TGTGCCAGCAGTTTACAGAACAGCTATGGCTACACCTTC
J: TRBJ2-7; D: .; V: TRBV29-1; size: many; CDR3: CSVEEGAVGEQYF; DNA: TGCAGCGTTGAAGAGGGGGCGGTTGGCGAGCAGTACTTC
J: TRBJ2-7; D: .; V: TRBV12-3/TRBV12-4; size: many; CDR3: CASSSPRENQYF; DNA: TGTGCCAGCAGTTCACCCAGGGAGAATCAGTACTTC
J: TRBJ2-7; D: .; V: TRBV5-8; size: many; CDR3: CASSLMKNEQYF; DNA: TGTGCCAGCAGCTTGATGAAAAACGAGCAGTACTTC
J: TRBJ1-1; D: .; V: TRBV5-1; size: many; CDR3: CASSLGTGEAFF; DNA: TGCGCCAGCAGCTTGGGTACCGGGGAAGCTTTCTTT
J: TRBJ1-4; D: TRBD1; V: TRBV5-4; size: many; CDR3: CASSPDRGELFF; DNA: TGTGCCAGCAGCCCGGACAGGGGAGAACTGTTTTTT
J: TRBJ2-1; D: .; V: TRBV28; size: many; CDR3: CASITNNEQFF; DNA: TGTGCCAGCATTACAAACAATGAGCAGTTCTTC
J: TRBJ2-5; D: .; V: TRBV20-1; size: many; CDR3: CSARGKGLETQYF; DNA: TGCAGTGCTAGAGGAAAGGGATTAGAGACCCAGTACTTC
J: TRBJ1-4; D: .; V: TRBV7-2; size: .; CDR3: CASSGAANEKLFF; DNA: TGTGCCAGCTCCGGGGCAGCTAATGAAAAACTGTTTTTT
J: TRBJ2-3; D: .; V: TRBV5-6; size: many; CDR3: CASSSQGREMTDTQYF; DNA: TGTGCCAGCAGCTCCCAAGGCAGGGAGATGACAGATACGCAGTATTTT
J: TRBJ2-7; D: TRBD1; V: TRBV18; size: many; CDR3: CASSSRSGGSYEQYF; DNA: TGTGCCAGCTCATCCCGGTCAGGGGGCTCCTACGAGCAGTACTTC
J: TRBJ2-2; D: TRBD1; V: TRBV29-1; size: many; CDR3: CSVLLRDRGLNTGELFF; DNA: TGCAGCGTCTTACTCCGGGACAGGGGGTTGAACACCGGGGAGCTGTTTTTT
J: TRBJ2-5; D: .; V: TRBV28; size: many; CDR3: CASSLGTLMGGGTQYF; DNA: TGTGCCAGCAGTTTGGGGACATTAATGGGGGGAGGGACCCAGTACTTC
J: TRBJ2-2; D: .; V: TRBV9; size: many; CDR3: CASSDQVAPNTGELFF; DNA: TGTGCCAGCAGTGACCAAGTCGCTCCGAACACCGGGGAGCTGTTTTTT